This T cell receptor (beta chain) was sequenced for a study of tumour-infiltrating T cells in Burkitt lymphoma. For the study at large: Productive clonality predicted overall and progression-free survival.

This clone was counted between two and nine times. The table came from immunoSEQ multiplex PCR; TCRdb's copy has only in-frame clones and leaves some out. The table shows around 50,000 clones, with around 30% occurring only once. Trimming cost V 4 bases and J 7 bases; bases outside gene matches: 10. Germline loops: CDR1 SGHRS, CDR2 YFSETQ. The length of the CDR3 is 15 residues. V gene TRBV5-1 combines with J gene TRBJ1-4; 7 bases are shared with TRBD1. The TCR comes from a human donor with Burkitt lymphoma. Sequenced material: tumor tissue. CDR3 sequence: CASSPRQGLSEKLFF. CDR3 nucleotide sequence: TGCGCCAGCAGCCCCCGACAGGGTCTGAGTGAAAAACTGTTTTTT.